The entry below gives a single TCR beta chain sequence along with its context. Its antigen is not known. These data are taken from a study of cytomegalovirus exposure and HLA in healthy donors. General observations from the study: Sequence variants that were highly shared formed a cluster that was likely a sequencing artifact. There were several of the most significant clusters that appeared linked to common viral pathogens in a later analysis.

PCR amplification relied on 60 Vbeta primers (plus 13 Jbeta primers). Libraries were prepared by immunoSEQ multiplex PCR; TCRdb keeps only in-frame clonotypes and omits some of them. The sample includes 210,000 or so clones, around 83% seen only once; the top ten take roughly 10%. The TCR sequence derives from a woman between 50 and 59 years old in good health and CMV-seropositive. Sequencing input: PBMCs.

The CDR3 DNA reads as TGCGCCAGCAGCTCGGGGGGCCTAACTGCTGGGGCCAACGTCCTGACTTTC. As protein: CASSSGGLTAGANVLTF. The chain employs TRBV5-1 and TRBJ2-6; a weak D match, TRBD2 (7 bases). CDR1 is SGHRS, CDR2 YFSETQ, per germline. Trimming cost V 3 bases and J 2 bases, with 15 bases left between them. This CDR3 contains 17 residues.